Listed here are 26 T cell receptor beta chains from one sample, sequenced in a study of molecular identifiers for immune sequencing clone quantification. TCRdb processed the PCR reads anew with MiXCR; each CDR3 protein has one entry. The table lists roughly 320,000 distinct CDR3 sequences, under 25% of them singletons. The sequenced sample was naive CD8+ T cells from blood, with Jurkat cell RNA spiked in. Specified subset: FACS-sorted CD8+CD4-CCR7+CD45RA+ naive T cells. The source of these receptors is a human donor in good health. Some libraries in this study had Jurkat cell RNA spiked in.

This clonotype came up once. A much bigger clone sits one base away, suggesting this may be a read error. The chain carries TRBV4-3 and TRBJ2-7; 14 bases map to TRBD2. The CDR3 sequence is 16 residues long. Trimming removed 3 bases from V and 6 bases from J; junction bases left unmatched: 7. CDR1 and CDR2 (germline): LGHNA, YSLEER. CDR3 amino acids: CASSHGAGLAGVEQYF. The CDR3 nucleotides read TGCGCCAGCAGCCATGGGGCGGGACTAGCGGGGGTCGAGCAGTACTTC.

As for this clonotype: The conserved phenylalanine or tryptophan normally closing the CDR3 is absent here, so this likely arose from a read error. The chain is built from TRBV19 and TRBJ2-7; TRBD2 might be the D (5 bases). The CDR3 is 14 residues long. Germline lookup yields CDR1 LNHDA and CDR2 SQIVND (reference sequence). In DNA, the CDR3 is TGTGCCGGTAGTGGCGGACTCAGGACCTACGAGCAGTACCTC. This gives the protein CAGSGGLRTYEQYL.

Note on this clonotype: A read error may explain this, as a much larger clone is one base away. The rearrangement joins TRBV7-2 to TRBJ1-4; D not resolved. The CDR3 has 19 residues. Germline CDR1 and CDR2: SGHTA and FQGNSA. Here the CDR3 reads CASSLDPVVAAETSEKLFF. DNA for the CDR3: TGTGCCAGCAGCTTAGATCCGGTCGTGGCAGCGGAAACTAGTGAAAAACTGTTTTTT.

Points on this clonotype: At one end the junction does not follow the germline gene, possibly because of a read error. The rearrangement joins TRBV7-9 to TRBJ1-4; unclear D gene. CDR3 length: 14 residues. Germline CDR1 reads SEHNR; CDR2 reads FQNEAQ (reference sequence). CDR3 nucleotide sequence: TGTGCCAGCAGCCCCCCCCCCGACAATGAAAAACGGGTTTTT. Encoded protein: CASSPPPDNEKRVF.

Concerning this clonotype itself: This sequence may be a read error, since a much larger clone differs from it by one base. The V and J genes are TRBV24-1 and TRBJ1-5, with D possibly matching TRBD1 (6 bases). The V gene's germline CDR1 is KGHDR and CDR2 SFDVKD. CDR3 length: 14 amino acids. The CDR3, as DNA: TGTGCCACCAGTGACTCGGACAGCAATCAGCTCCAGCATTTT. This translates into CATSDSDSNQLQHF.

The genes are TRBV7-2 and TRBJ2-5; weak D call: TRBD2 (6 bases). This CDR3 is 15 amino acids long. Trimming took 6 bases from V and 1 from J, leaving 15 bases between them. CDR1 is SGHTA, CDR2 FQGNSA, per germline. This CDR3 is CASRLSLASQETQYF. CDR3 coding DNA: TGTGCCAGCAGGCTTTCCCTAGCGTCCCAAGAGACCCAGTACTTC.

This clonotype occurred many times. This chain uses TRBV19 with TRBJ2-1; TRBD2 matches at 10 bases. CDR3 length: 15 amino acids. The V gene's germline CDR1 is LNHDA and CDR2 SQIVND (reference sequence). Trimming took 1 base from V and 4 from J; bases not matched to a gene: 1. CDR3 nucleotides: TGTGCCAGTAGTATAGGAGCGGGGGGGTACAATGAGCAGTTCTTC. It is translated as CASSIGAGGYNEQFF.

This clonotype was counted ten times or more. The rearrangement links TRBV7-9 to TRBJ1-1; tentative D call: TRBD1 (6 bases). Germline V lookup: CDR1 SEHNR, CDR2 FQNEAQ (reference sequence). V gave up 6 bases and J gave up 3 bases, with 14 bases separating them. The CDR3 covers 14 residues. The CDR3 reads CASSSVNRDTEAFF. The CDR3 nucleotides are TGTGCCAGCAGTTCCGTAAACAGGGACACTGAAGCTTTCTTT.

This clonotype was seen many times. CDR3 sequence (DNA): TGTGCCAGCAGCCCGACAGGGCTTGCAGATACGCAGTATTTT. Its protein product is CASSPTGLADTQYF. The chain is built from TRBV6-6 and TRBJ2-3; 7 bases agree with TRBD1. Germline-derived CDR1 and CDR2 are MNHNY and SVGAGI (reference sequence). The J segment lost 4 bases and the V segment lost 6 bases, leaving 7 bases of the junction unmatched. CDR3 size: 14 residues.

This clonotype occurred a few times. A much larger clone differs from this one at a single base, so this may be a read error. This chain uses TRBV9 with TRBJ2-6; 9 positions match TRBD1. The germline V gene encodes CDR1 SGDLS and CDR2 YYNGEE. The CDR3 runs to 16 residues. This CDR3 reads CASSVTGGLGANVLIF. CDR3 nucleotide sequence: TGTGCCAGCAGCGTGACAGGGGGGCTGGGGGCCAACGTCCTGATTTTC.

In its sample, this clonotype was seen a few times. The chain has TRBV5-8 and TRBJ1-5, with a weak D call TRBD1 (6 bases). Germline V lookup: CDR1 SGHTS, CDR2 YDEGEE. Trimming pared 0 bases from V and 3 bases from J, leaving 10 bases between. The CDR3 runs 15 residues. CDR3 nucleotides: TGTGCCAGCAGCTTGGGGGCAGGGGCCAATCAGCCCCAGCATTTT. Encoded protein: CASSLGAGANQPQHF.

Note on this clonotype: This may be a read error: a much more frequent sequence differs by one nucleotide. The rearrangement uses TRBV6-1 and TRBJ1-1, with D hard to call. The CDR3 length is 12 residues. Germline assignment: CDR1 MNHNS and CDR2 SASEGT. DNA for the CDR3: TGTGCCAGCAGGACAAAAAACACTAAAGCTTTCTTT. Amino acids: CASRTKNTKAFF.

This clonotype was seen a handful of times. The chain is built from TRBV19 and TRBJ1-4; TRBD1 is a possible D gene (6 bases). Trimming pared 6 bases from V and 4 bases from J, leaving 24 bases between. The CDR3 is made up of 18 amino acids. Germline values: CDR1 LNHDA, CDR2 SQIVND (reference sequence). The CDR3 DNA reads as TGTGCCAGTAGCCGGGGGTCAGCGTTTGGGACATTTAATGAAAAACTGTTTTTT. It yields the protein CASSRGSAFGTFNEKLFF.

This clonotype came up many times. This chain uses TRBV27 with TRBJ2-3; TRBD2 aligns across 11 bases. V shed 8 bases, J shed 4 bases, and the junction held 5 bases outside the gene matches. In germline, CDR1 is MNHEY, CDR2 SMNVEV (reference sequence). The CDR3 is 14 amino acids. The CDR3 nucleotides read TGTGCCAGCCGTAGCGGGGGGGCTCCAGATACGCAGTATTTT. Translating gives CASRSGGAPDTQYF.

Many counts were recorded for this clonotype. CDR3 bases: TGTGCCAGCAGCGCTAGCGGGAGCTACTACGAGCAGTACTTC. It specifies CASSASGSYYEQYF. The genes are TRBV9 and TRBJ2-7, with TRBD2 matching over 10 bases. Germline CDR1 and CDR2: SGDLS and YYNGEE. The trim removed 3 bases at V and 3 bases at J, leaving 3 bases unmatched. The CDR3 length is 14 residues. The complete variable domain, with remaining parts taken from reference TRBV9 and TRBJ2-7, reads DSGVTQTPKHLITATGQRVTLRCSPRSGDLSVYWYQQSLDQGLQFLIQYYNGEERAKGNILERFSAQQFPDLHSELNLSSLELGDSALYFCASSASGSYYEQYFGPGTRLTVT.

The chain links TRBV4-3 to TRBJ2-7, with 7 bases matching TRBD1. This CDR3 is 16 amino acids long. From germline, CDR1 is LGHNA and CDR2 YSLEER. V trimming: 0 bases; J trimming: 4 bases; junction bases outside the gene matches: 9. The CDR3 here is CASSQDSTGDGYEQYF. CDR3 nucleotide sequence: TGCGCCAGCAGCCAAGATTCAACAGGGGACGGGTACGAGCAGTACTTC.

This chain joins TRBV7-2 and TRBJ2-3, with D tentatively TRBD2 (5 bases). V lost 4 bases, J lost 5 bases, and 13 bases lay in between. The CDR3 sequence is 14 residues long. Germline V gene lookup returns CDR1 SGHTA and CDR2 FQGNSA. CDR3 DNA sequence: TGTGCCAGCAGCTCTTGGGAGAGCCGAGATACGCAGTATTTT. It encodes CASSSWESRDTQYF.

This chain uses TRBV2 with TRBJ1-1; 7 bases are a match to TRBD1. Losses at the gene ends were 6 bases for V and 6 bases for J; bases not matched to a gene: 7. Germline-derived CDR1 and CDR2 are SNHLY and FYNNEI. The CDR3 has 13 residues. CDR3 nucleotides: TGTGCCAGCAGGTCGACAGGGTGGTCTGAAGCTTTCTTT. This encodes CASRSTGWSEAFF.

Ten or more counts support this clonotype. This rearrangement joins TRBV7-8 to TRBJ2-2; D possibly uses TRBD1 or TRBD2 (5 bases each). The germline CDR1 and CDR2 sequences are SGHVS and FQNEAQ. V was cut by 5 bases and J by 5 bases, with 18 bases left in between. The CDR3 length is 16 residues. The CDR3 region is CASSHIRDAETGELFF. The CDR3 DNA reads TGTGCCAGCAGCCACATCCGGGACGCGGAAACCGGGGAGCTGTTTTTT.

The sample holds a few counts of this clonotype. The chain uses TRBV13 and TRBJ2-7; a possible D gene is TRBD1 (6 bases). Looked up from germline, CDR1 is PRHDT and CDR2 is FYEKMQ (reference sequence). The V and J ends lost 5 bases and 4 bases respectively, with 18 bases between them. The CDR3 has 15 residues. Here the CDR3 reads CASSPGRDIIYEQYF. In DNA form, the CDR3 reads TGTGCCAGCAGCCCGGGCCGGGACATAATTTACGAGCAGTACTTC.

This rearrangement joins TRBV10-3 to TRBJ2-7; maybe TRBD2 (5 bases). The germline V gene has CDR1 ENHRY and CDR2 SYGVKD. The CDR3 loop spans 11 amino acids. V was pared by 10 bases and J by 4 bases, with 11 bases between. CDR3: CATAGGYEQYF. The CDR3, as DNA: TGTGCCACCGCCGGCGGGTACGAGCAGTACTTC.

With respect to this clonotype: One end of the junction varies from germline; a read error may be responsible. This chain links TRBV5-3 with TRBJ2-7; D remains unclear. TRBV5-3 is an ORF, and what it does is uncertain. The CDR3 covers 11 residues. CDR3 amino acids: CASSSCYEQYF. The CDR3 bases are TGTGCCAGCAGCTCATGCTACGAGCAGTACTTC.

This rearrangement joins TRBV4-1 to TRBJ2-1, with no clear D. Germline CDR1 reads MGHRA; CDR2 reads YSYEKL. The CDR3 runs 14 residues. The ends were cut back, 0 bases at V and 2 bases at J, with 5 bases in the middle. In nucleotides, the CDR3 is TGCGCCAGCAGCCAAGATCTCCCCTACAATGAGCAGTTCTTC. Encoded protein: CASSQDLPYNEQFF.

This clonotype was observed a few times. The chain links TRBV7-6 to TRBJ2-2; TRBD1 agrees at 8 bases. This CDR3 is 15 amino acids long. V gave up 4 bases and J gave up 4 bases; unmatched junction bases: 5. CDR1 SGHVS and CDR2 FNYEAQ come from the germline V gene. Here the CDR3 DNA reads TGTGCCAGCAGCTCCCAGGGGGCGGGCACCGGGGAGCTGTTTTTT. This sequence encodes CASSSQGAGTGELFF.

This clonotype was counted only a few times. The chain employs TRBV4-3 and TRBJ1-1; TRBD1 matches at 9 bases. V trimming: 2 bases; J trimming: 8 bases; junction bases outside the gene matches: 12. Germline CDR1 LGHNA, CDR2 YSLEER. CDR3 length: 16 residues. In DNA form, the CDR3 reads TGCGCCAGCAGCCAACACCAGGCTAACAGGGGGCTGGAAGCTTTCTTT. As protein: CASSQHQANRGLEAFF.

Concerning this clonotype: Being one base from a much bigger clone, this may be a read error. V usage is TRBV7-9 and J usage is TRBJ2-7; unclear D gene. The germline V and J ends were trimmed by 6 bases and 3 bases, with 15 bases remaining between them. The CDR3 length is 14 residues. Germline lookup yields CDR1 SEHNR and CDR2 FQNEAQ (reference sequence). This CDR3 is CASRPQERFYEQYF. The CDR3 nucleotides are TGTGCCAGCAGGCCTCAGGAACGCTTCTACGAGCAGTACTTC.